Included here is one T cell receptor (beta chain) sequence, with context. What it recognizes is unknown. This specimen comes from a study of beta chain features in type 1 diabetes. Sorted populations all had greater than 98% purity. Germline assignment: CDR1 KGHSH and CDR2 LQKENI. This CDR3 has 14 residues. V shed 6 bases and J shed 3 bases, with 15 bases lying between them. The sequenced template was cDNA made from the entire isolated RNA. The read count averaged about 3.57 million across naive, central memory and regulatory T cell samples. Produced via immunoSEQ multiplex PCR; TCRdb's table is partial and in-frame only. The sample carries 130,000 to 150,000 clones, 10% recorded once. Study findings and constraints: The naive, central memory and Treg TCRB repertoires looked more alike in patients than they did in healthy donors.

This chain uses TRBV18 with TRBJ2-7; a possible D gene is TRBD2 (6 bases). The sequencing input was naive CD4+ T cells from blood. The TCR comes from a man aged 18 to 29 in good health. The CDR3 region is CASSRGTNDYEQYF. CDR3 sequence (DNA): TGTGCCAGCTCCCGCGGGACGAACGACTACGAGCAGTACTTC.